Listed here are 27 T cell receptor beta chains from one sample, sequenced in a study of T cell repertoires in cytomegalovirus infection. Their cognate antigens are unknown. TCRdb recomputed calls from the reads with MiXCR, one row per CDR3 protein. The sample carries roughly 730,000 distinct CDR3 sequences, around 32% recorded once. Material: cultured PBMCs, obtained from culture after CMV antigen stimulation. These receptors were obtained from a human donor in good health (CMV status not recorded). Some clones in this sample may be carry-over from other donors' samples.

CDR3 bases: TGTGCCAGCAGCCCTTGGGCGGGGGCTGAGGATGAGCAGTTCTTC. Translated: CASSPWAGAEDEQFF. The chain is built from TRBV6-2 or TRBV6-3 and TRBJ2-1, with TRBD2 as a possible D gene (7 bases). Looked up from germline, CDR1 is MNHEY and CDR2 is SVGEGT. The CDR3 consists of 15 residues. V shed 6 bases and J shed 8 bases, with 20 bases lying between them.

This clonotype was recorded a few times. The DNA for the CDR3 is TGTGCCAGCAGTTTAACTCCATCTGCCCCTGGGGGCTACACCTTC. It is translated as CASSLTPSAPGGYTF. This sequence joins TRBV12-3 or TRBV12-4 and TRBJ1-2, with unresolved D. There are 15 residues in the CDR3. V lost 2 bases and J lost 8, with 18 bases in between.

The CDR3 coding sequence is TGTGCCAGCAGCTCGGGCTGGGGGCTCGAGCAGTACTTC. It specifies CASSSGWGLEQYF. This chain joins TRBV28 and TRBJ2-7; D may be TRBD1 (6 bases). This CDR3 is built from 13 residues. V shed 6 bases and J shed 6 bases, with 15 bases lying between them. CDR1 and CDR2 (germline): MDHEN, SYDVKM.

This clonotype was picked up many times. The CDR3 DNA follows: TGTGCCAGCAGCTTAGTAGGCGGGAGAGGGATTTACGAGCAGTACTTC. Translation gives CASSLVGGRGIYEQYF. The chain has TRBV7-2 and TRBJ2-7; 7 positions agree with TRBD2. Germline V lookup: CDR1 SGHTA, CDR2 FQGNSA. The J segment lost 4 bases and the V segment lost 1 base, leaving 10 bases of the junction unmatched. The CDR3 is 16 residues long.

The rearrangement uses TRBV19 and TRBJ1-2, with a tentative D call TRBD1 (5 bases). V lost 2 bases, J lost 0 bases, and 25 bases lay in between. This CDR3 comprises 20 residues. In germline, CDR1 is LNHDA, CDR2 SQIVND (reference sequence). The chain's CDR3 is CASSISGLGTAEGANYGYTF. The CDR3 DNA is TGTGCCAGTAGTATATCCGGCCTAGGGACGGCGGAAGGGGCTAACTATGGCTACACCTTC.

This chain links TRBV10-3 with TRBJ2-1; TRBD1 agrees at 8 bases. The CDR3 totals 15 residues. The V gene's germline CDR1 is ENHRY and CDR2 SYGVKD. V shed 3 bases and J 9 bases; nucleotides not matched to a gene: 10. CDR3 sequence (DNA): TGTGCCATCAGTGATGGGACAGGAAAGTCGGGTGAGCAGTTCTTC. Its translation: CAISDGTGKSGEQFF.

The chain's CDR3 is CASRGRAVGNQPQHF. The CDR3 DNA follows: TGTGCCAGCCGTGGGCGGGCAGTGGGCAATCAGCCCCAGCATTTT. The chain links TRBV12-3 or TRBV12-4 to TRBJ1-5; D gene uncertain. This CDR3 is 15 amino acids long. The V end was cut by 8 bases, the J end by 2 bases, with 16 bases between.

The V and J genes are TRBV10-3 and TRBJ2-1; D is possibly TRBD2 (5 bases). The CDR3 spans 11 residues. The V gene's germline CDR1 is ENHRY and CDR2 SYGVKD. The germline V and J ends were trimmed by 2 bases and 10 bases, with 6 bases remaining between them. This chain's CDR3 is CAISEDYEQFF. The CDR3, as DNA: TGTGCCATCAGTGAGGACTACGAGCAGTTCTTC.

The V gene is TRBV4-1, the J gene TRBJ1-1; D not certain. V was clipped by 0 bases and J by 9 bases, with 11 bases between them. The CDR3 runs to 13 residues. Germline V gives CDR1 MGHRA, CDR2 YSYEKL. This chain's CDR3 is CASSQDEGVKAFF. The CDR3 DNA reads TGCGCCAGCAGCCAAGATGAGGGAGTAAAAGCTTTCTTT.

The rearrangement links TRBV6-1 to TRBJ2-3, with 12 positions matching TRBD2. J was trimmed by 4 bases and V by 6 bases; bases with no gene match: 5. CDR3 size: 15 residues. The germline gives CDR1 MNHNS, CDR2 SASEGT. CDR3 loop: CASSRTSGTADTQYF. In DNA form, the CDR3 reads TGTGCCAGCAGCCGGACTAGCGGGACAGCAGATACGCAGTATTTT.

The CDR3 region is CSARDRASGTTYNEQFF. CDR3 nucleotides: TGCAGTGCTAGAGATCGGGCTAGCGGGACCACTTACAATGAGCAGTTCTTC. The V gene is TRBV20-1, the J gene TRBJ2-1; TRBD2 agrees at 9 bases. Germline CDR1 is DFQATT and CDR2 is SNEGSKA (reference sequence). The V and J ends lost 0 bases and 4 bases, in that order; junction bases with no gene match: 10. This CDR3 region has 17 residues.

This sequence joins TRBV7-4 and TRBJ2-5; maybe TRBD2 (6 bases). The V end was cut by 5 bases, the J end by 2 bases, with 12 bases between. Germline V lookup: CDR1 SGHVT, CDR2 SQSDAQ. The length of the CDR3 is 14 residues. The CDR3 region has the DNA TGTGCCAGCAGCCGACTAGAGACTCAAGAGACCCAGTACTTC. Residues: CASSRLETQETQYF.

This chain links TRBV5-1 with TRBJ2-3, with D perhaps assigned TRBD1 or TRBD2 (5 bases each). Germline values: CDR1 SGHRS, CDR2 YFSETQ. Trimming left V 4 bases short and J 6 bases short, with 18 bases between. The CDR3 is 15 amino acids. The DNA of the CDR3 is TGCGCCAGCAGCCCGCAGGGACCTTCGGGGGATACGCAGTATTTT. Translating gives CASSPQGPSGDTQYF. Full variable domain (outside the CDR3, taken from reference TRBV5-1 and TRBJ2-3): KAGVTQTPRYLIKTRGQQVTLSCSPISGHRSVSWYQQTPGQGLQFLFEYFSETQRNKGNFPGRFSGRQFSNSRSEMNVSTLELGDSALYLCASSPQGPSGDTQYFGPGTRLTVL.

This clonotype was observed a handful of times. The chain links TRBV7-6 to TRBJ2-1; D not resolved. CDR3 size: 13 residues. The V and J ends lost 8 bases and 4 bases respectively, with 12 bases between them. Germline CDR1 and CDR2: SGHVS and FNYEAQ. The CDR3 loop reads CASGDSRYNEQFF. The CDR3 DNA reads TGTGCCAGCGGCGATAGCCGTTACAATGAGCAGTTCTTC.

This clonotype has a count of ten or more. The V call is TRBV7-2, the J call TRBJ2-3; 10 bases map to TRBD2. Unmatched junction bases numbered 10, after V lost 5 bases and J lost 5 bases. CDR1 is SGHTA and CDR2 is FQGNSA in the germline V gene. The CDR3 is made up of 16 amino acids. CDR3 nucleotides: TGTGCCAGCAGCCCCAAAGGTAGCGGGGGGCTAGATACGCAGTATTTT. Protein sequence: CASSPKGSGGLDTQYF.

The chain carries TRBV7-2 and TRBJ2-5; 7 bases fit TRBD2. Trimming removed 2 bases from V and 3 bases from J; junction bases left unmatched: 3. The length of the CDR3 is 14 residues. The V gene's germline CDR1 is SGHTA and CDR2 FQGNSA. CDR3 sequence (DNA): TGTGCCAGCAGCTTACAAAGCGGGGAAGAGACCCAGTACTTC. Amino acid sequence: CASSLQSGEETQYF. Full variable domain (remainder filled in from reference TRBV7-2 and TRBJ2-5): GAGVSQSPSNKVTEKGKDVELRCDPISGHTALYWYRQSLGQGLEFLIYFQGNSAPDKSGLPSDRFSAERTGGSVSTLTIQRTQQEDSAVYLCASSLQSGEETQYFGPGTRLLVL.

This clonotype was detected ten times or more. The chain uses TRBV7-2 and TRBJ2-1; D uncertain. The CDR3 extends over 15 amino acids. V was cut by 5 bases and J by 4 bases, with 15 bases left in between. Per germline, CDR1 SGHTA and CDR2 FQGNSA. The CDR3 region has the DNA TGTGCCAGCAGCCCGCGGCGTTCCCGATACAATGAGCAGTTCTTC. Translated: CASSPRRSRYNEQFF.

In its sample, this clonotype was seen a few times. The gene calls are TRBV6-2 or TRBV6-3 and TRBJ2-2; D gene ambiguous. There are 11 residues in the CDR3. Between the trimmed V and J ends, which lost 11 bases and 7 bases, there was a span of 11 bases. Germline V gene lookup returns CDR1 MNHEY and CDR2 SVGEGT. CDR3 sequence: CACTQGGELFF. CDR3 nucleotides: TGTGCCTGCACTCAAGGCGGGGAGCTGTTTTTT.

The chain links TRBV7-2 to TRBJ2-1; TRBD2 matches 9 bases. The CDR3 loop spans 17 amino acids. Germline lookup yields CDR1 SGHTA and CDR2 FQGNSA. Germline trimming cut 5 bases from V and 7 bases from J; bases unmatched to any gene: 15. The DNA for the CDR3 is TGTGCCAGCAGCCCACCAACCGGGACTAGCTTTTCGAATGAGCAGTTCTTC. This encodes CASSPPTGTSFSNEQFF.

This clonotype was observed a handful of times. The chain joins TRBV27 to TRBJ2-4; D is uncertain. The CDR3 is 14 residues long. Trimming removed 6 bases at V and 2 bases at J, with 11 bases between. Germline values: CDR1 MNHEY, CDR2 SMNVEV (reference sequence). Here the CDR3 DNA reads TGTGCCAGCAGGCCGACCCCGACCAAAAACATTCAGTACTTC. It codes for CASRPTPTKNIQYF.

The rearrangement joins TRBV12-3 or TRBV12-4 to TRBJ2-1; perhaps TRBD2 as D (5 bases). The length of the CDR3 is 15 residues. Trimming left V 3 bases short and J 3 bases short, with 12 bases between. This chain's CDR3 is CASSLRVLSYNEQFF. Here the CDR3 DNA reads TGTGCCAGCAGTTTGAGGGTCCTCAGCTACAATGAGCAGTTCTTC.

About this clonotype itself: It may be a read error: a sequence one base away is much more abundant. The chain employs TRBV7-6 and TRBJ2-1, with D perhaps TRBD1 or TRBD2 (6 bases each). There are 16 residues in the CDR3. CDR1 and CDR2 (germline): SGHVS, FNYEAQ. V was trimmed by 0 bases and J by 4 bases, leaving 13 bases between them. The CDR3 sequence is CASSLATSRGYNEQFF. CDR3 nucleotides: TGTGCCAGCAGCTTAGCCACTAGCAGGGGTTACAATGAGCAGTTCTTC.

V gene TRBV15 combines with J gene TRBJ1-4; D is perhaps TRBD1 (6 bases). The CDR3 extends over 14 amino acids. Germline V gene data show CDR1 as LNHNV and CDR2 as YYDKDF (reference sequence). Trimming removed 8 bases from V and 7 bases from J, with 17 bases in between. The CDR3 bases are TGTGCCACCCTTGAGAGGGGGGGAGTTGAAAAACTGTTTTTT. It encodes CATLERGGVEKLFF.

The chain is built from TRBV6-6 and TRBJ2-7; tentative D call: TRBD1 (6 bases). Trimming removed 7 bases at V and 4 bases at J, with 14 bases between. Germline assignment: CDR1 MNHNY and CDR2 SVGAGI (reference sequence). The CDR3 consists of 13 residues. The CDR3 is CASTQDSQYEQYF. The CDR3 bases are TGTGCCAGCACTCAGGACAGCCAATACGAGCAGTACTTC.

The chain combines TRBV27 with TRBJ2-6; D remains unclear. The CDR3 sequence is 14 residues long. The V gene's germline CDR1 is MNHEY and CDR2 SMNVEV (reference sequence). Trimming pared 5 bases from V and 4 bases from J, leaving 9 bases between. The chain's CDR3 is CASSPNTGANVLTF. The CDR3 nucleotides read TGTGCCAGCAGTCCCAACACCGGGGCCAACGTCCTGACTTTC.

In this sample, this clonotype turned up a few times. V and J are TRBV20-1 and TRBJ1-6, with D tentatively TRBD1 (6 bases). V gave up 6 bases and J gave up 6 bases, with 21 bases separating them. The CDR3 has 16 amino acids. CDR1 and CDR2 from the germline V gene are DFQATT and SNEGSKA (reference sequence). CDR3 region: CSALTTTGIFNSPLHF. DNA for the CDR3: TGCAGTGCCCTAACCACGACAGGAATTTTTAATTCACCCCTCCACTTT.

This clonotype was detected ten times or more. This sequence joins TRBV7-2 and TRBJ2-5; a possible D gene is TRBD2 (5 bases). The CDR3 is made up of 15 amino acids. The germline gives CDR1 SGHTA, CDR2 FQGNSA. V was shortened by 1 base and J by 5 bases, with 14 bases between the two germline ends. The CDR3 sequence is CASSLVPVWRETQYF. In DNA form, the CDR3 reads TGTGCCAGCAGCTTAGTTCCAGTGTGGAGGGAGACCCAGTACTTC. The whole variable domain, filled in from reference TRBV7-2 and TRBJ2-5, reads GAGVSQSPSNKVTEKGKDVELRCDPISGHTALYWYRQSLGQGLEFLIYFQGNSAPDKSGLPSDRFSAERTGGSVSTLTIQRTQQEDSAVYLCASSLVPVWRETQYFGPGTRLLVL.